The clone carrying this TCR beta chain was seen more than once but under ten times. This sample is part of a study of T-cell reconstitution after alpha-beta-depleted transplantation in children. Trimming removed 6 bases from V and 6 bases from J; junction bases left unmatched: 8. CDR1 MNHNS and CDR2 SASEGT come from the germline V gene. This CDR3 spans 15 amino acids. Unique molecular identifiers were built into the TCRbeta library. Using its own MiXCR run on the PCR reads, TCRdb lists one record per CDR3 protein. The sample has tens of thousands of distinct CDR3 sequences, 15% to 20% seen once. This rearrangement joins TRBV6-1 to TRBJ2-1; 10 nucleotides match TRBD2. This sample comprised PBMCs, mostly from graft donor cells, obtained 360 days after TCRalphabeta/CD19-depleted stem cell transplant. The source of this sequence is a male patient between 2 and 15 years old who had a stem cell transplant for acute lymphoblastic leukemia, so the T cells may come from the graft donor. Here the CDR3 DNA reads TGTGCCAGCAGAGTACCTAGCGGGAGACCCAATGAGCAGTTCTTC. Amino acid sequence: CASRVPSGRPNEQFF.